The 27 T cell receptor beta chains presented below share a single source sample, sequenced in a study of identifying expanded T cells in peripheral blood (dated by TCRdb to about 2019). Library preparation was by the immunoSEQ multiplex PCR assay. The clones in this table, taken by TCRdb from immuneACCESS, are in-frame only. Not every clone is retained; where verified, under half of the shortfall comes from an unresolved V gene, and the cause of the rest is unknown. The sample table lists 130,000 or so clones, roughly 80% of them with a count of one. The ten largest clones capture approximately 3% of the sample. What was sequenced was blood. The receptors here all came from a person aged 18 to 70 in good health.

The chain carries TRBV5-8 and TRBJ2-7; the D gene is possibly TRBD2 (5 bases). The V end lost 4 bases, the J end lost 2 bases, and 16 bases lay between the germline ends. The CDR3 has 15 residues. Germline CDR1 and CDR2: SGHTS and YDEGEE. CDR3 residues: CASSLERAGPYEQYF. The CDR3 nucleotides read TGTGCCAGCAGCCTGGAACGTGCGGGCCCCTACGAGCAGTACTTC.

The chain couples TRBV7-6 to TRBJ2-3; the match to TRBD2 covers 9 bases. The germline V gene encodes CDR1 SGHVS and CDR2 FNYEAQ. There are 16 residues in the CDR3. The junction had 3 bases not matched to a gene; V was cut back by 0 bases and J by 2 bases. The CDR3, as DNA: TGTGCCAGCAGCTTAGCGGCTAGCGGGGTCACAGATACGCAGTATTTT. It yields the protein CASSLAASGVTDTQYF. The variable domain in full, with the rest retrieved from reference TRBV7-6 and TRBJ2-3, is GAGVSQSPRYKVTKRGQDVALRCDPISGHVSLYWYRQALGQGPEFLTYFNYEAQQDKSGLPNDRFSAERPEGSISTLTIQRTEQRDSAMYRCASSLAASGVTDTQYFGPGTRLTVL.

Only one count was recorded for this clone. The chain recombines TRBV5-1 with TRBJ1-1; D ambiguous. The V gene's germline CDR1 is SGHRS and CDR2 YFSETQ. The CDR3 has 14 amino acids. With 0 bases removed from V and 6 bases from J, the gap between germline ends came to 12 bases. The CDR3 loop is CASSLESGRAEAFF. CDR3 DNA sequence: TGCGCCAGCAGCTTGGAATCGGGGAGGGCTGAAGCTTTCTTT.

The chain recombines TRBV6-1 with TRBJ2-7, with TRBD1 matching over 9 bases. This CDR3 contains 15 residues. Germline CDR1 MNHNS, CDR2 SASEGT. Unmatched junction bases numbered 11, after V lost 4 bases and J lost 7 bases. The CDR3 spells CASSAQQGASEEQYF. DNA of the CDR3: TGTGCCAGCAGTGCTCAACAGGGGGCGTCGGAGGAGCAGTACTTC.

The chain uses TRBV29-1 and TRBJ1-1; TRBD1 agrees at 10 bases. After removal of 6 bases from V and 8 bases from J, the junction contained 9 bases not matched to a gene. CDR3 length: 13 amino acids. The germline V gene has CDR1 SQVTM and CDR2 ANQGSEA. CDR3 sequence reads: CSVLTGGPPEAFF. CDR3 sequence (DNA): TGCAGCGTCCTGACAGGGGGCCCCCCAGAAGCTTTCTTT.

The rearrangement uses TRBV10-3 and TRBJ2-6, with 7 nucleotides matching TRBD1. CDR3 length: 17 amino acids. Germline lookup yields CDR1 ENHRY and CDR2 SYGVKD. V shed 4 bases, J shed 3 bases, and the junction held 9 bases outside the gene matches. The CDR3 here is CAISGAGAGGGANVLTF. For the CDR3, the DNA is TGTGCCATCAGTGGAGCTGGGGCAGGGGGTGGGGCCAACGTCCTGACTTTC.

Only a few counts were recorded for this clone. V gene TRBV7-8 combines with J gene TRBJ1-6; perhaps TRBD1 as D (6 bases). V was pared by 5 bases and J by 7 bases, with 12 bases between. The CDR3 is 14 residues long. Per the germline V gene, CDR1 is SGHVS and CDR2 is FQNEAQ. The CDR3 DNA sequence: TGTGCCAGCAGCCAGTACAGGGAGAATTCACCCCTCCACTTT. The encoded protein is CASSQYRENSPLHF.

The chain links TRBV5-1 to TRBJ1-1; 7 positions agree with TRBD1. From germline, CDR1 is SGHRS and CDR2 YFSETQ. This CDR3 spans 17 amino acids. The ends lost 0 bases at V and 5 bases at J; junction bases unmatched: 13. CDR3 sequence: CASSLVPSGARGTEAFF. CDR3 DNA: TGCGCCAGCAGCTTGGTTCCCTCAGGGGCCAGGGGGACTGAAGCTTTCTTT.

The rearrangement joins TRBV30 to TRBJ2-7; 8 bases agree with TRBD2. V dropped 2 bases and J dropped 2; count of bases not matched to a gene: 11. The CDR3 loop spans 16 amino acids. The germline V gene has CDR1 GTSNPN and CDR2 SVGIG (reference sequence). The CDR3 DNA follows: TGTGCCTGGAGTCTGCCGGGCAGCGGGGGCCCCTACGAGCAGTACTTC. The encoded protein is CAWSLPGSGGPYEQYF.

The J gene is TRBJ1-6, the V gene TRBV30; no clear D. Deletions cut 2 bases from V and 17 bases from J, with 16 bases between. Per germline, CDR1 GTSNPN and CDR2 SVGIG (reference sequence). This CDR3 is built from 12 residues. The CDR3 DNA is TGTGCCTGGAGTAGTAGTAGAGCCTTGGTCCACTTT. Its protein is CAWSSSRALVHF. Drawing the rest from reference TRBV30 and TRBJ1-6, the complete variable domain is SQTIHQWPATLVQPVGSPLSLECTVEGTSNPNLYWYRQAAGRGLQLLFYSVGIGQISSEVPQNLSASRPQDRQFILSSKKLLLSDSGFYLCAWSSSRALVHFGNGTRLTVT.

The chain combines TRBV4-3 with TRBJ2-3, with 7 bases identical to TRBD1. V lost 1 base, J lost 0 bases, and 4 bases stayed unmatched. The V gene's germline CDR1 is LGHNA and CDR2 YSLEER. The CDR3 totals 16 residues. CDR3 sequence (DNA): TGCGCCAGCAGCCAAGGGACAGGCGGTAGCACAGATACGCAGTATTTT. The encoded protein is CASSQGTGGSTDTQYF.

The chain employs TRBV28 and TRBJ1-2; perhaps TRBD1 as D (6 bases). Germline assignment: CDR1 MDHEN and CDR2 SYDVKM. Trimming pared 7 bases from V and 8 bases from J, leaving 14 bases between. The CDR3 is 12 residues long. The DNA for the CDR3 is TGTGCCAGCATCACACAGGGTTTCGGCTACACCTTC. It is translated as CASITQGFGYTF.

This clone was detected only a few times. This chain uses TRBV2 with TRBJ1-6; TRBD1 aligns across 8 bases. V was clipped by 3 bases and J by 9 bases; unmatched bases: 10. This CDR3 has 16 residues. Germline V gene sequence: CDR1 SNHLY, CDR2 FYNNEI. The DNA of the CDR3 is TGTGCCAGCAGTGATCAGGAAGACAGGGGATTTTCACCCCTCCACTTT. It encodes CASSDQEDRGFSPLHF.

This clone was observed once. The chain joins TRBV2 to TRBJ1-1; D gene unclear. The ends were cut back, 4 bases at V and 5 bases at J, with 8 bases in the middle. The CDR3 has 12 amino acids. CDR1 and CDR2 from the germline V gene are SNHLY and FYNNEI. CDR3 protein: CASSVGETEAFF. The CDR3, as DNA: TGTGCCAGCAGTGTCGGAGAGACTGAAGCTTTCTTT. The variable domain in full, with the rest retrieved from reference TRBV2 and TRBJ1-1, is EPEVTQTPSHQVTQMGQEVILRCVPISNHLYFYWYRQILGQKVEFLVSFYNNEISEKSEIFDDQFSVERPDGSNFTLKIRSTKLEDSAMYFCASSVGETEAFFGQGTRLTVV.

The DNA for the CDR3 is TGTGCCAGCAGTGACGGGCGCGAGCAGTTCTTC. It encodes CASSDGREQFF. This chain joins TRBV6-4 and TRBJ2-1; D not certain. Germline V gene lookup returns CDR1 MRHNA and CDR2 SNTAGT. The CDR3 length is 11 residues. The V end was cut by 2 bases, the J end by 10 bases, with 6 bases between.

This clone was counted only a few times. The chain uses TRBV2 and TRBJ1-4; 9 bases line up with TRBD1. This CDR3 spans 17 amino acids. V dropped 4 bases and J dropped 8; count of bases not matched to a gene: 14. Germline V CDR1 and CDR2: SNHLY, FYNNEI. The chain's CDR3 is CASSGKPGTGIFEKLFF. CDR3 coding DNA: TGTGCCAGCAGTGGTAAACCTGGGACAGGGATCTTCGAAAAACTGTTTTTT.

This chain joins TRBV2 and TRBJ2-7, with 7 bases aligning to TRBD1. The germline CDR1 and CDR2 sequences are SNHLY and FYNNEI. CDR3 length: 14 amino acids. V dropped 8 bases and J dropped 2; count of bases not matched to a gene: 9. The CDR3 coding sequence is TGTGCCAGCGGAGCCGGGACAGCCCCCTACGAGCAGTACTTC. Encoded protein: CASGAGTAPYEQYF.

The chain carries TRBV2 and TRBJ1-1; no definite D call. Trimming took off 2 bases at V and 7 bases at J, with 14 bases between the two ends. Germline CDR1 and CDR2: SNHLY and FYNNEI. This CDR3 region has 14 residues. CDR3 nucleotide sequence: TGTGCCAGCAGTGAAAACGGGTTACAAAATGAAGCTTTCTTT. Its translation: CASSENGLQNEAFF.

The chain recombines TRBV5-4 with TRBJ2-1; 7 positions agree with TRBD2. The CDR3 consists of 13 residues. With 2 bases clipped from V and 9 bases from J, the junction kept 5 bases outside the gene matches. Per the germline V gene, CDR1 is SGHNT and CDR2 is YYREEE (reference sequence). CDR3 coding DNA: TGTGCCAGCAGCTTAGGGACTACCCCTGAGCAGTTCTTC. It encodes CASSLGTTPEQFF. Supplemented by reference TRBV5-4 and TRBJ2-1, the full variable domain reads ETGVTQSPTHLIKTRGQQVTLRCSSQSGHNTVSWYQQALGQGPQFIFQYYREEENGRGNFPPRFSGLQFPNYSSELNVNALELDDSALYLCASSLGTTPEQFFGPGTRLTVL.

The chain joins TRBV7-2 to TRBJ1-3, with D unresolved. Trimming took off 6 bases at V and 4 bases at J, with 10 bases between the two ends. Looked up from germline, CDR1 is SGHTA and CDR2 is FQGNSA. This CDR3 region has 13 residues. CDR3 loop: CASSPRFGNTIYF. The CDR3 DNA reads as TGTGCCAGCAGTCCAAGGTTCGGAAACACCATATATTTT.

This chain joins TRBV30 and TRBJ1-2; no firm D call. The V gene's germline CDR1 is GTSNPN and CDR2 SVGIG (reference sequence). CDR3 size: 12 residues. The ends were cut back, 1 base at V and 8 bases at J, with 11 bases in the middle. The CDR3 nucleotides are TGTGCCTGGAGTGAAAAAAGCTTAGGCTACACCTTC. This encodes CAWSEKSLGYTF.

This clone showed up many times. The DNA of the CDR3 is TGCGCCAGCAGCAGACCGGGACACACTATCAATCAGCCCCAGCATTTT. As protein: CASSRPGHTINQPQHF. The genes are TRBV5-1 and TRBJ1-5, with a possible D match to TRBD1 (6 bases). V was shortened by 4 bases and J by 3 bases, with 17 bases between the two germline ends. The germline CDR1 and CDR2 sequences are SGHRS and YFSETQ. CDR3 length: 16 residues.

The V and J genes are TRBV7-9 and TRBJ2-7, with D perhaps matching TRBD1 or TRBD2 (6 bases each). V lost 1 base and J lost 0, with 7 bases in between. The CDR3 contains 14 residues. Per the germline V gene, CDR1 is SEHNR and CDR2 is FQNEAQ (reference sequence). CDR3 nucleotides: TGTGCCAGCAGCTTAGGGGGGGCCTCCTACGAGCAGTACTTC. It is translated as CASSLGGASYEQYF.

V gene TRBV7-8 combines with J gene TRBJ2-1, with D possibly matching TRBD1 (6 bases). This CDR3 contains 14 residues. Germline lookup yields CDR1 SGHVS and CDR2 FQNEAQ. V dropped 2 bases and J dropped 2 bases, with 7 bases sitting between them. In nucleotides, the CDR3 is TGTGCCAGCAGCTTACAGGGGACCTACAATGAGCAGTTCTTC. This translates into CASSLQGTYNEQFF. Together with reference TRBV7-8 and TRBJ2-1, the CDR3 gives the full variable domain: GAGVSQSPRYKVAKRGQDVALRCDPISGHVSLFWYQQALGQGPEFLTYFQNEAQLDKSGLPSDRFFAERPEGSVSTLKIQRTQQEDSAVYLCASSLQGTYNEQFFGPGTRLTVL.

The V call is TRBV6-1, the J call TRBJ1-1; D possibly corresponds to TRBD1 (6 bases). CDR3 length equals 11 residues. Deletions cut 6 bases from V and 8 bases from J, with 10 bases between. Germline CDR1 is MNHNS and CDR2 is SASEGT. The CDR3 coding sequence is TGTGCCAGCAGCCGAACAGGGGAAGCTTTCTTT. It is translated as CASSRTGEAFF.

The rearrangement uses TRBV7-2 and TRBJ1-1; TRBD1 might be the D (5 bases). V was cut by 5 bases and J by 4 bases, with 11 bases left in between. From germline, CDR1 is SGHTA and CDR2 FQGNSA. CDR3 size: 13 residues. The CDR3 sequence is CASSPGLRTEAFF. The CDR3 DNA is TGTGCCAGCAGCCCAGGGTTGCGCACTGAAGCTTTCTTT. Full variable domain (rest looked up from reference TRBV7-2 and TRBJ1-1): GAGVSQSPSNKVTEKGKDVELRCDPISGHTALYWYRQSLGQGLEFLIYFQGNSAPDKSGLPSDRFSAERTGGSVSTLTIQRTQQEDSAVYLCASSPGLRTEAFFGQGTRLTVV.

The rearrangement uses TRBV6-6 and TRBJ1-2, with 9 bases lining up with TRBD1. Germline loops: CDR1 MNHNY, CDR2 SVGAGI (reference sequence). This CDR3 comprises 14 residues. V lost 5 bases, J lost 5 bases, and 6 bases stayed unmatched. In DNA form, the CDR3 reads TGTGCCAGCAGTCATACAGGGGGCGGATATGGCTACACCTTC. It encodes CASSHTGGGYGYTF.